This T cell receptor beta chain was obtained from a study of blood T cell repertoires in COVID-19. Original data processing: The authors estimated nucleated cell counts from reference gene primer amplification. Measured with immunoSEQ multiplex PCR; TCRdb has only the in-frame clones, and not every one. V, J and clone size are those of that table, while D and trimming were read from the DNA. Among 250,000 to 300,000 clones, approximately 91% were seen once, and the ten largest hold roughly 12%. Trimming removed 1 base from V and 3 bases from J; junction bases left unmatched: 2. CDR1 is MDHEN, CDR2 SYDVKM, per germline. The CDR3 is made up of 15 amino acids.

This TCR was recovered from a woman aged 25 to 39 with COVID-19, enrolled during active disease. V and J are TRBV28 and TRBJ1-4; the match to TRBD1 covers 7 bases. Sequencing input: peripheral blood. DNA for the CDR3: TGTGCCAGCAGTTTATACGGGACAGCTAATGAAAAACTGTTTTTT. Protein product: CASSLYGTANEKLFF.